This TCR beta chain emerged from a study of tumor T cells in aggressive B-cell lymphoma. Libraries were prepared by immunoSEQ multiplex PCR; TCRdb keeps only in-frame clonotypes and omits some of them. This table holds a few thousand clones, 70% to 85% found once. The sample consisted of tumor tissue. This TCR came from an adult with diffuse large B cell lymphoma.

CDR3 amino acids: CSAKTGAGIETQYF. CDR3 nucleotide sequence: TGCAGCGCCAAGACAGGGGCGGGGATCGAGACCCAGTACTTC. The gene calls are TRBV29-1 and TRBJ2-5, with 8 nucleotides matching TRBD1. CDR1 and CDR2 (germline): SQVTM, ANQGSEA. This CDR3 is 14 amino acids long. The V and J ends lost 7 bases and 5 bases, in that order; junction bases with no gene match: 12.